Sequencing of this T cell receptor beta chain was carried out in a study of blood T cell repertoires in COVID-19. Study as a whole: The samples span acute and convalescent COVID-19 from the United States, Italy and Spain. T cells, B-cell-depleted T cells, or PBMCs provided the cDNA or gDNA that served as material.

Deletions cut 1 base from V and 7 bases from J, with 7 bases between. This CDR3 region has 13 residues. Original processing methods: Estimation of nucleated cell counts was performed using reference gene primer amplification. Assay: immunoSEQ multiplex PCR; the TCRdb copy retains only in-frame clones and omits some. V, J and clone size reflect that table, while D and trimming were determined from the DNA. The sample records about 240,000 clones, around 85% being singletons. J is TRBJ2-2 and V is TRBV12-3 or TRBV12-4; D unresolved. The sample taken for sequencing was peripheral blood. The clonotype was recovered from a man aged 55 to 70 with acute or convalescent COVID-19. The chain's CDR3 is CASSLDTVGELFF. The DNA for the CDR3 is TGTGCCAGCAGTTTAGATACGGTCGGGGAGCTGTTTTTT.